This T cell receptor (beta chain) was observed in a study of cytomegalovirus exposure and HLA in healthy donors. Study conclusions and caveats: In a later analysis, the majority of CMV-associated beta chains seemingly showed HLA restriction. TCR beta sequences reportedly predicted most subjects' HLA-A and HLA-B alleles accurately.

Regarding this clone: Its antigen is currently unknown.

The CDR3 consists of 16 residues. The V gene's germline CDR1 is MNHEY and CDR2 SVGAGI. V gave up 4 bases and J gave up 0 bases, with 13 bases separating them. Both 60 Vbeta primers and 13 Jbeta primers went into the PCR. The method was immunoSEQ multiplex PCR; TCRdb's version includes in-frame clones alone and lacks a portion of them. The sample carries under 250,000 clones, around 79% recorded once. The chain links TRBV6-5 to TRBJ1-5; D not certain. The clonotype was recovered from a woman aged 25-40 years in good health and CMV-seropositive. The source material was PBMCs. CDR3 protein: CASSSKTRNSNQPQHF. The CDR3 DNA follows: TGTGCCAGCAGTTCCAAGACAAGAAATAGCAATCAGCCCCAGCATTTT.